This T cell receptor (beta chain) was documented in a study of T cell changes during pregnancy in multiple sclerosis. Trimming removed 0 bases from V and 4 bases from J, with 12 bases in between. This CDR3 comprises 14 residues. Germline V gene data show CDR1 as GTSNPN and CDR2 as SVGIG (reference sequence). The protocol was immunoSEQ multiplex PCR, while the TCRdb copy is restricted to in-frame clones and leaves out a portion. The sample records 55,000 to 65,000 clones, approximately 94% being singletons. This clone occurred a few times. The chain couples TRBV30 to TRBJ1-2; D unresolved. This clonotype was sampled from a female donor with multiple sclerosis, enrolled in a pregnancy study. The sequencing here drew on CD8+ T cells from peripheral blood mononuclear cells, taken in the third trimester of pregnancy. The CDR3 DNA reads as TGTGCCTGGAGTGTATCAGGTGGAAGCTATGGCTACACCTTC. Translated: CAWSVSGGSYGYTF.